This T cell receptor beta chain was identified in a study of shared clonotypes between healthy human individuals. General study points: Depth was large, yet rarefaction showed that sorted-subset sequencing was incomplete.

Every subset's genomic DNA went evenly onto several immunoSEQ plates. The sorted-subset replicate PCRs were given around 200 ng DNA, which is tens of thousands of T cell genomes. Sequencing was performed with immunoSEQ multiplex PCR; in TCRdb, only in-frame clones are kept and a portion is missing. The sample includes 950,000 to 1,100,000 clones, approximately 68% of them seen just once. Germline lookup yields CDR1 SGHNT and CDR2 YYREEE (reference sequence). V was shortened by 4 bases and J by 4 bases, with 9 bases between the two germline ends. The CDR3 has 12 amino acids. In the case of this clone: Its specificity is not known. This same CDR3 is encoded by further DNA sequences in the sample.

The sequence came from a man aged 18 to 35 in good health. What was sequenced was memory CD4+ T cells sorted from blood. Subset described: CD45RA-negative fraction. The rearrangement links TRBV5-4 to TRBJ2-7; weak D call: TRBD1 (6 bases). The CDR3, as DNA: TGTGCCAGCAGCCTTCAGGGGTACGAGCAGTACTTC. Translated: CASSLQGYEQYF.